These 18 T cell receptor beta chains came from one sample sequenced in a study of T cell responses to AZD1222 COVID-19 vaccine. The protocol was immunoSEQ multiplex PCR, while the TCRdb copy is restricted to in-frame clones and leaves out a portion. The profile shows 120,000 or so clones, 92% of them singletons. Sequencing was performed on peripheral blood, taken on day 0 of AZD1222 vaccination. Receptors originate from an adult in good health.

This clone was counted once. The chain joins TRBV6-1 to TRBJ2-5; 7 bases align to TRBD2. The V gene end was trimmed by 6 bases and the J gene end by 2 bases; junction bases not matched to a gene: 9. CDR1 is MNHNS, CDR2 SASEGT, per germline. The CDR3 runs to 15 residues. The DNA of the CDR3 is TGTGCCAGCAGCCTCGTCGGGACTATACAAGAGACCCAGTACTTC. Protein product: CASSLVGTIQETQYF.

The V gene is TRBV2, the J gene TRBJ2-5; D ambiguous. The length of the CDR3 is 14 residues. Germline CDR1 and CDR2: SNHLY and FYNNEI. V shed 5 bases and J shed 1 base, with 11 bases lying between them. CDR3 sequence: CASSRSGIQETQYF. CDR3 coding DNA: TGTGCCAGCAGTCGGAGTGGGATCCAAGAGACCCAGTACTTC.

The genes are TRBV6-1 and TRBJ1-2; D uncertain. The germline gives CDR1 MNHNS, CDR2 SASEGT. The V end was cut by 1 base, the J end by 4 bases, with 10 bases between. The CDR3 covers 14 residues. DNA for the CDR3: TGTGCCAGCAGTGAAGTAGAGCGGAGCTATGGCTACACCTTC. Translated: CASSEVERSYGYTF.

This rearrangement joins TRBV4-2 to TRBJ2-3; D unresolved. Germline-derived CDR1 and CDR2 are LGHNA and YNFKEQ. The V end was cut by 2 bases, the J end by 4 bases, with 13 bases between. This CDR3 has 15 residues. The CDR3 is CASSQWTGGADTQYF. In DNA, the CDR3 is TGTGCCAGCAGCCAATGGACGGGCGGAGCAGATACGCAGTATTTT.

DNA for the CDR3: TGTGCCAGCAGCTCTCCGGACAACGGGTTACGGTATGAGCAGTTCTTC. This translates into CASSSPDNGLRYEQFF. This rearrangement joins TRBV7-9 to TRBJ2-1; a possible D gene is TRBD1 (5 bases). CDR1 is SEHNR and CDR2 is FQNEAQ in the germline V gene (reference sequence). V lost 4 bases and J lost 8, with 21 bases in between. CDR3 length: 16 residues.

V usage is TRBV5-5 and J usage is TRBJ2-2; TRBD2 might be the D (5 bases). The germline V and J ends were trimmed by 0 bases and 6 bases, with 12 bases remaining between them. CDR3 length: 15 residues. The V gene's germline CDR1 is SGHKS and CDR2 YYEKEE (reference sequence). CDR3 region: CASSLGRIGAGELFF. CDR3 sequence (DNA): TGTGCCAGCAGCTTGGGACGAATCGGGGCCGGGGAGCTGTTTTTT.

This chain joins TRBV5-1 and TRBJ2-1; the D gene is possibly TRBD2 (5 bases). The germline V gene has CDR1 SGHRS and CDR2 YFSETQ. The V gene lost 0 bases and the J gene lost 4 bases, with 14 bases spanning the gap. The CDR3 runs 16 residues. The CDR3 nucleotides are TGCGCCAGCAGCTTGGACTTCGGACTGCATTACAATGAGCAGTTCTTC. It yields the protein CASSLDFGLHYNEQFF. Full variable domain (remainder filled in from reference TRBV5-1 and TRBJ2-1): KAGVTQTPRYLIKTRGQQVTLSCSPISGHRSVSWYQQTPGQGLQFLFEYFSETQRNKGNFPGRFSGRQFSNSRSEMNVSTLELGDSALYLCASSLDFGLHYNEQFFGPGTRLTVL.

In this sample, this clone turned up a few times. In DNA, the CDR3 is TGTGCCAGCAGTTTTAACACCGGGGAGCTGTTTTTT. Its protein product is CASSFNTGELFF. The V gene is TRBV27, the J gene TRBJ2-2; D gene uncertain. The CDR3 covers 12 residues. The germline V and J ends were trimmed by 3 bases and 2 bases, with 1 base remaining between them. Germline lookup yields CDR1 MNHEY and CDR2 SMNVEV (reference sequence).

The chain joins TRBV5-6 to TRBJ1-1, with a tentative D call TRBD1 (6 bases). The CDR3 runs 16 residues. Germline V gene sequence: CDR1 SGHDT, CDR2 YYEEEE. V was clipped by 0 bases and J by 0 bases, with 12 bases between them. The CDR3 nucleotides are TGTGCCAGCAGCTTGGGCGGGGGGGCAATGAACACTGAAGCTTTCTTT. This gives the protein CASSLGGGAMNTEAFF.

The chain joins TRBV28 to TRBJ1-6; D not certain. This CDR3 has 12 residues. Per the germline V gene, CDR1 is MDHEN and CDR2 is SYDVKM. V lost 2 bases and J lost 10, with 6 bases in between. CDR3 in DNA: TGTGCCAGCAGTTTAGATATGTCACCCCTCCACTTT. Residues: CASSLDMSPLHF.

This chain connects TRBV5-1 to TRBJ1-6, with a possible D match to TRBD1 (6 bases). CDR1 and CDR2 from the germline V gene are SGHRS and YFSETQ. V lost 3 bases, J lost 7 bases, and 14 bases lay in between. The CDR3 is 15 amino acids. For the CDR3, the DNA is TGCGCCAGCAGCTCGCAGGGGACCGGGAATTCACCCCTCCACTTT. It is translated as CASSSQGTGNSPLHF. The full variable domain, in which reference TRBV5-1 and TRBJ1-6 provide the parts outside the CDR3, is KAGVTQTPRYLIKTRGQQVTLSCSPISGHRSVSWYQQTPGQGLQFLFEYFSETQRNKGNFPGRFSGRQFSNSRSEMNVSTLELGDSALYLCASSSQGTGNSPLHFGNGTRLTVT.

This clone is a singleton in its sample. This chain uses TRBV9 with TRBJ2-1; D unresolved. Trimming cost V 0 bases and J 0 bases, with 10 bases left between them. The CDR3 totals 16 residues. Germline values: CDR1 SGDLS, CDR2 YYNGEE. CDR3 nucleotide sequence: TGTGCCAGCAGCGTAGAGGAGAGAAGCTCCTACAATGAGCAGTTCTTC. Protein: CASSVEERSSYNEQFF.

This CDR3 is CASSQGSFGMNTGELFF. CDR3 in DNA: TGCGCCAGCAGCCAAGGAAGTTTCGGAATGAACACCGGGGAGCTGTTTTTT. The chain has TRBV4-1 and TRBJ2-2; D uncertain. The CDR3 runs 17 residues. Per the germline V gene, CDR1 is MGHRA and CDR2 is YSYEKL. Trimming shortened V by 1 base and J by 1 base, and 13 bases separated the two germline ends.

This clone was observed a few times. The gene calls are TRBV7-8 and TRBJ2-1; 10 bases align to TRBD2. CDR1 is SGHVS and CDR2 is FQNEAQ in the germline V gene. V shed 1 base, J shed 2 bases, and the junction held 14 bases outside the gene matches. This CDR3 has 20 amino acids. The CDR3 DNA sequence: TGTGCCAGCAGCTTAGGCGGGACTAGCGCTTACCCGACCCCCTACAATGAGCAGTTCTTC. Translation: CASSLGGTSAYPTPYNEQFF.

The chain employs TRBV9 and TRBJ2-3; D possibly corresponds to TRBD1 (5 bases). The CDR3 totals 14 residues. The germline V and J ends were trimmed by 4 bases and 1 base, with 10 bases remaining between them. Germline V gene lookup returns CDR1 SGDLS and CDR2 YYNGEE. CDR3 protein: CASSLQTGTDTQYF. As DNA, the CDR3 is TGTGCCAGCAGCCTACAGACAGGCACAGATACGCAGTATTTT.

The rearrangement joins TRBV13 to TRBJ1-4; weak D call: TRBD1 (5 bases). Trimming removed 6 bases from V and 4 bases from J, with 15 bases in between. This CDR3 is 15 amino acids long. Per germline, CDR1 PRHDT and CDR2 FYEKMQ (reference sequence). This chain's CDR3 is CASSHGTSGNEKLFF. CDR3 DNA sequence: TGTGCCAGCAGTCACGGGACCTCCGGTAATGAAAAACTGTTTTTT.

This clone was detected a few times. The chain has TRBV4-2 and TRBJ2-7; no firm D call. Trimming stripped 0 bases from V and 1 base from J, with 10 bases between. The CDR3 totals 15 residues. Germline CDR1 reads LGHNA; CDR2 reads YNFKEQ. DNA of the CDR3: TGTGCCAGCAGCCAAGATGTTGGGCCGTCCTACGAGCAGTACTTC. It encodes CASSQDVGPSYEQYF.

This chain links TRBV18 with TRBJ2-3; tentative D call: TRBD2 (6 bases). The V end was cut by 1 base, the J end by 5 bases, with 25 bases between. CDR3 size: 19 residues. Germline CDR1 and CDR2: KGHSH and LQKENI. The CDR3 sequence is CASSPRLTSPGLWGDTQYF. In DNA form, the CDR3 reads TGTGCCAGCTCACCACGATTAACTTCCCCGGGACTTTGGGGAGATACGCAGTATTTT.